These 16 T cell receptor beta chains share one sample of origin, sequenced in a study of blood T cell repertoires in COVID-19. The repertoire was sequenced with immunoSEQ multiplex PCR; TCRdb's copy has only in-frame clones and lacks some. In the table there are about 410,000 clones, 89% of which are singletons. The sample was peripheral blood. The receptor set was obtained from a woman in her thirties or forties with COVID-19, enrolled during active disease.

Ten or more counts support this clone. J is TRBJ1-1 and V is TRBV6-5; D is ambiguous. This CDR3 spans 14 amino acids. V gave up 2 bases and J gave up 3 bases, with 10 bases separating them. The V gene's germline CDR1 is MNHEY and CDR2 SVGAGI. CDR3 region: CASSYLGGYTEAFF. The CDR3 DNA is TGTGCCAGCAGTTACCTTGGAGGATACACTGAAGCTTTCTTT.

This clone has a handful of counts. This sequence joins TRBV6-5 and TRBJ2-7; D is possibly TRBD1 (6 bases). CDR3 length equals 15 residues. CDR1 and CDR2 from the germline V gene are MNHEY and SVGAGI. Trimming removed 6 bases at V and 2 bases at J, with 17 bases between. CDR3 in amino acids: CASSADRRFTYEQYF. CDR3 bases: TGTGCCAGCAGCGCCGACAGGAGGTTTACCTACGAGCAGTACTTC.

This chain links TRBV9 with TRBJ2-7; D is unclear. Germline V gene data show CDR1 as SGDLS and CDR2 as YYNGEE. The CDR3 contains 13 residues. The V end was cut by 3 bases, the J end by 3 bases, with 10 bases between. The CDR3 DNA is TGTGCCAGCAGCGAAAGCCCCCTCTACGAGCAGTACTTC. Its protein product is CASSESPLYEQYF.

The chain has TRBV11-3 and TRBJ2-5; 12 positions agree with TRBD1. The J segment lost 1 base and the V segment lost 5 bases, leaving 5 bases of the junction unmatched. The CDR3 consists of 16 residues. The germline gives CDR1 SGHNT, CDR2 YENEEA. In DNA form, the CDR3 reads TGTGCCAGCAGCACCTGGGACAGGGGGCTCCAAGAGACCCAGTACTTC. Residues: CASSTWDRGLQETQYF.

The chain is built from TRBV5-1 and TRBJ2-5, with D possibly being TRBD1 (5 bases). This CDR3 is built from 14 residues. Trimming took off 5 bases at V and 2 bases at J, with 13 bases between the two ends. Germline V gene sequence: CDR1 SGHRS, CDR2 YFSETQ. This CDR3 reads CASRTVVSQETQYF. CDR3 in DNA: TGCGCCAGCAGGACAGTAGTGTCACAAGAGACCCAGTACTTC.

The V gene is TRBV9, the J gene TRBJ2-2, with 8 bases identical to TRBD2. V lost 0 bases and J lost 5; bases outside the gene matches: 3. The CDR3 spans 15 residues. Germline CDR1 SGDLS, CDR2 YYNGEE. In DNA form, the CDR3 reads TGTGCCAGCAGCGTAGCCGGGAGGGAAACCGGGGAGCTGTTTTTT. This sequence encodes CASSVAGRETGELFF.

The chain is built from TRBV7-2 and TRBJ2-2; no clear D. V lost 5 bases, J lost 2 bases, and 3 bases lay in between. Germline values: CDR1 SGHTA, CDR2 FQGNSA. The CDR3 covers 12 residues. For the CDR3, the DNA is TGTGCCAGCAGCCTCAACACCGGGGAGCTGTTTTTT. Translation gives CASSLNTGELFF.

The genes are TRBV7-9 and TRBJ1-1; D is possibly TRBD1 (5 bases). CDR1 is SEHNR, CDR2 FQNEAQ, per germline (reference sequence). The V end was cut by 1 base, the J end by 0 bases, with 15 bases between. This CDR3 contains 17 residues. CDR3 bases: TGTGCCAGCAGCTTAGTCGGGGGTACAGGACTGAACACTGAAGCTTTCTTT. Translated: CASSLVGGTGLNTEAFF.

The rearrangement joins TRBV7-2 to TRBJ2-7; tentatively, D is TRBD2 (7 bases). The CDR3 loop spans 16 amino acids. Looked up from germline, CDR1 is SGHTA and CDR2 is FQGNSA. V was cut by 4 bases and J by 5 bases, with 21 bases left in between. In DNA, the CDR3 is TGTGCCAGCAGCTCAAGGGGGGGCAGGGTTTCTGACGAGCAGTACTTC. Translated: CASSSRGGRVSDEQYF.

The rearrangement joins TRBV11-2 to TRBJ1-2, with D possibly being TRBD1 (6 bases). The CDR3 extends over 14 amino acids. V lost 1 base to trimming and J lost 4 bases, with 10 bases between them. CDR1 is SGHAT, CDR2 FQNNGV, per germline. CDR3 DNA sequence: TGTGCCAGCAGCTTAGGAAAAGGGGGCTATGGCTACACCTTC. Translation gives CASSLGKGGYGYTF.

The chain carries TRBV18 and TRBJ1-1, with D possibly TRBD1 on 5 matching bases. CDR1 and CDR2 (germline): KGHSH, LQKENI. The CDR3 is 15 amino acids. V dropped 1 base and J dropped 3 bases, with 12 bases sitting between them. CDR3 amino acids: CASSPQARADTEAFF. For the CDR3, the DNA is TGTGCCAGCTCACCACAGGCCAGGGCGGACACTGAAGCTTTCTTT.

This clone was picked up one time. The CDR3 bases are TGTGCCACCAGCCGAACCGACTACTATCGGGACAGGGCAACCCTCTCTGGGGCCAACGTCCTGACTTTC. This encodes CATSRTDYYRDRATLSGANVLTF. This sequence joins TRBV15 and TRBJ2-6; 9 bases map to TRBD1. Germline values: CDR1 LNHNV, CDR2 YYDKDF (reference sequence). Losses at the gene ends were 5 bases for V and 0 bases for J; bases not matched to a gene: 23. The CDR3 length is 23 residues.

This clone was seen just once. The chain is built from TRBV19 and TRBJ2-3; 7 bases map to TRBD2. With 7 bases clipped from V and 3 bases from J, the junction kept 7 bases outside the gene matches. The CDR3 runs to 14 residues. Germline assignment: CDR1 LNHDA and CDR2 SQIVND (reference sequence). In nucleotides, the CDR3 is TGTGCCAGTAAGGCGGGAGTAGTGACAGATACGCAGTATTTT. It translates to CASKAGVVTDTQYF.

CDR3 DNA: TGTGCCAGCAGTCCATACCAGGGTAACTATGGCTACACCTTC. Amino acids: CASSPYQGNYGYTF. The chain recombines TRBV6-5 with TRBJ1-2; a weak D match, TRBD1 (5 bases). Trimming took 5 bases from V and 1 from J, leaving 11 bases between them. The CDR3 contains 14 residues. The germline V gene has CDR1 MNHEY and CDR2 SVGAGI.

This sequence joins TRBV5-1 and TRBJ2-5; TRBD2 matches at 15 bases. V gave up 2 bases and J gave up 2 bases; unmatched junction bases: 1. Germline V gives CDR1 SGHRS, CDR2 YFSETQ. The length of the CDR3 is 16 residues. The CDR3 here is CASSLGLAGGQETQYF. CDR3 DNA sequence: TGCGCCAGCAGCTTAGGACTAGCGGGGGGGCAAGAGACCCAGTACTTC.

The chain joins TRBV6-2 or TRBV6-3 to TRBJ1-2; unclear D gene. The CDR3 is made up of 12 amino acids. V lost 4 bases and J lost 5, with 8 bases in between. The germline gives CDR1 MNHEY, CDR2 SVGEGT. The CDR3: CASSLNRYGYTF. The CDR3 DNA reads TGTGCCAGCAGTTTGAACAGATATGGCTACACCTTC.